These 26 T cell receptor beta chains were sequenced from one sample in a study of T-cell reconstitution after alpha-beta-depleted transplantation in children. Unique molecular identifiers were used to barcode this TCRbeta library. TCRdb re-derived calls from the PCR reads in MiXCR, one entry per CDR3 protein. The sample includes over 120,000 distinct CDR3 sequences, around 8.5% of them seen just once. The sequenced sample was PBMCs, mostly from graft donor cells, obtained 180 days after TCRalphabeta/CD19-depleted stem cell transplant. These receptors were obtained from a female patient aged 2-10 years who had a stem cell transplant for congenital amegakaryocytic thrombocytopenia, so the T cells may come from the graft donor.

This sequence joins TRBV10-3 and TRBJ2-3, with 7 bases matching TRBD2. Trimming removed 10 bases from V and 0 bases from J; junction bases left unmatched: 10. CDR1 is ENHRY, CDR2 SYGVKD, per germline. The CDR3 covers 15 residues. CDR3 loop: CATRSGGGSTDTQYF. In nucleotides, the CDR3 is TGTGCCACCAGATCTGGGGGGGGAAGCACAGATACGCAGTATTTT.

The V and J genes are TRBV19 and TRBJ1-5; unclear D gene. Trimming pared 6 bases from V and 4 bases from J, leaving 19 bases between. Germline CDR1 and CDR2: LNHDA and SQIVND (reference sequence). This CDR3 is 16 amino acids long. CDR3 loop: CASRNPGNLGNQPQHF. The CDR3 DNA follows: TGTGCCAGTAGAAATCCCGGGAATCTAGGAAATCAGCCCCAGCATTTT.

The sample holds a few counts of this clonotype. The chain joins TRBV19 to TRBJ2-2, with 9 bases aligning to TRBD1. Germline CDR1 is LNHDA and CDR2 is SQIVND (reference sequence). Unmatched junction bases numbered 7, after V lost 6 bases and J lost 2 bases. CDR3 length equals 16 residues. For the CDR3, the DNA is TGTGCCAGTAGGCCTTGGACAGGGGAAAACACCGGGGAGCTGTTTTTT. It codes for CASRPWTGENTGELFF. The full variable domain, rest sourced from reference TRBV19 and TRBJ2-2, is DGGITQSPKYLFRKEGQNVTLSCEQNLNHDAMYWYRQDPGQGLRLIYYSQIVNDFQKGDIAEGYSVSREKKESFPLTVTSAQKNPTAFYLCASRPWTGENTGELFFGEGSRLTVL.

This clonotype came up many times. This chain uses TRBV20-1 with TRBJ2-7; the D is unclear. The CDR3 consists of 14 residues. Trimming cost V 5 bases and J 3 bases, with 17 bases left between them. CDR1 and CDR2 (germline): DFQATT, SNEGSKA (reference sequence). The DNA for the CDR3 is TGCAGTGCTCCCGTCGACACCGGTTACTACGAGCAGTACTTC. Protein: CSAPVDTGYYEQYF.

This rearrangement joins TRBV2 to TRBJ1-5, with D uncertain. V gave up 3 bases and J gave up 0 bases, with 6 bases separating them. CDR1 and CDR2 from the germline V gene are SNHLY and FYNNEI. The CDR3 is 14 amino acids. The DNA for the CDR3 is TGTGCCAGCAGTGACAGCATTAGCAATCAGCCCCAGCATTTT. It yields the protein CASSDSISNQPQHF.

The V and J genes are TRBV6-5 and TRBJ2-1, with D unclear. CDR1 and CDR2 from the germline V gene are MNHEY and SVGAGI. CDR3 length equals 15 residues. V lost 0 bases and J lost 4, with 10 bases in between. CDR3 sequence (DNA): TGTGCCAGCAGTTACTCAGCGATGGTATACAATGAGCAGTTCTTC. It specifies CASSYSAMVYNEQFF.

In its sample, this clonotype was seen many times. The V and J genes are TRBV27 and TRBJ1-2; no firm D call. V lost 3 bases, J lost 7 bases, and 12 bases lay in between. CDR3 length: 13 amino acids. Germline-derived CDR1 and CDR2 are MNHEY and SMNVEV (reference sequence). The CDR3 coding sequence is TGTGCCAGCAGTTTGACCGGTGCAGGTGGCTACACCTTC. Amino acid sequence: CASSLTGAGGYTF.

This clonotype was counted at least ten times. This chain uses TRBV10-3 with TRBJ2-1; 9 positions match TRBD2. The CDR3 sequence is 14 residues long. The V and J ends lost 5 bases and 6 bases, in that order; junction bases with no gene match: 5. Germline loops: CDR1 ENHRY, CDR2 SYGVKD. The CDR3 DNA follows: TGTGCCATCAGTATCGGGACTAGCCGCAATGAGCAGTTCTTC. Translation: CAISIGTSRNEQFF.

This chain joins TRBV4-2 and TRBJ1-5; possibly TRBD1 for D (5 bases). Trimming removed 10 bases from V and 6 bases from J, with 19 bases in between. The CDR3 has 14 residues. The germline V gene has CDR1 LGHNA and CDR2 YNFKEQ. CDR3 loop: CAIGPGGVCQPQHF. In DNA form, the CDR3 reads TGTGCCATCGGCCCCGGGGGGGTATGTCAGCCCCAGCATTTT.

This clonotype was recorded at least ten times. The chain employs TRBV19 and TRBJ2-1, with 9 positions matching TRBD2. CDR3 size: 15 residues. The ends lost 6 bases at V and 5 bases at J; junction bases unmatched: 8. Germline CDR1 and CDR2: LNHDA and SQIVND (reference sequence). The CDR3 sequence is CASSQAGGLNNEQFF. In nucleotides, the CDR3 is TGTGCCAGTAGCCAAGCGGGGGGACTTAACAATGAGCAGTTCTTC.

This clonotype was seen ten or more times. The chain links TRBV9 to TRBJ2-2; D gene ambiguous. The germline V gene has CDR1 SGDLS and CDR2 YYNGEE. This CDR3 region has 14 residues. With 0 bases removed from V and 2 bases from J, the gap between germline ends came to 5 bases. The DNA of the CDR3 is TGTGCCAGCAGCGTAGACACCAACACCGGGGAGCTGTTTTTT. Protein: CASSVDTNTGELFF.

There are many counts of this clonotype. V usage is TRBV5-6 and J usage is TRBJ1-5; maybe TRBD1 (6 bases). Per the germline V gene, CDR1 is SGHDT and CDR2 is YYEEEE. V was pared by 2 bases and J by 3 bases, with 9 bases between. The CDR3 is 14 residues long. CDR3 nucleotides: TGTGCCAGCAGCTTACAGGGCTTCAATCAGCCCCAGCATTTT. Amino acid sequence: CASSLQGFNQPQHF.

This clonotype occurred many times. V usage is TRBV20-1 and J usage is TRBJ1-5; no clear D. CDR1 is DFQATT, CDR2 SNEGSKA, per germline (reference sequence). The CDR3 spans 12 residues. V was cut by 6 bases and J by 4 bases, with 10 bases left in between. CDR3 residues: CSALDPNQPQHF. CDR3 nucleotide sequence: TGCAGTGCCCTCGACCCGAATCAGCCCCAGCATTTT.

This clonotype was seen many times. V gene TRBV20-1 combines with J gene TRBJ1-1, with D unclear. CDR3 length: 12 residues. Germline V gene lookup returns CDR1 DFQATT and CDR2 SNEGSKA (reference sequence). V was trimmed by 0 bases and J by 11 bases, leaving 13 bases between them. The DNA of the CDR3 is TGCAGTGCTAGAGATCCGGCGCGGGTGGCTTTCTTT. It yields the protein CSARDPARVAFF.

This clonotype was observed at least ten times. V usage is TRBV5-1 and J usage is TRBJ2-4, with 7 bases fitting TRBD1. From germline, CDR1 is SGHRS and CDR2 YFSETQ. CDR3 length equals 13 residues. The junction had 5 bases not matched to a gene; V was cut back by 3 bases and J by 8 bases. The CDR3 DNA sequence: TGCGCCAGCAGCTCCCTTCAGGGGGACATTCAGTACTTC. It codes for CASSSLQGDIQYF.

As for this clonotype: At one end, the junction sequence differs from germline, possibly due to a read error. J is TRBJ2-4 and V is TRBV3-1, with TRBD2 matching over 13 bases. The CDR3 runs 17 residues. Looked up from germline, CDR1 is LGHDT and CDR2 is YNNKEL (reference sequence). The CDR3 DNA reads TGTGCCAGCAGCCCCGGACTAGCGGGAGTCCCAAAAAACAGTCAGTACTTC. Its protein product is CASSPGLAGVPKNSQYF. The full variable domain, rest sourced from reference TRBV3-1 and TRBJ2-4, is DTAVSQTPKYLVTQMGNDKSIKCEQNLGHDTMYWYKQDSKKFLKIMFSYNNKELIINETVPNRFSPKSPDKAHLNLHINSLELGDSAVYFCASSPGLAGVPKNSQYFGAGTRLSVL.

This clonotype occurred many times. V is TRBV5-1 and J is TRBJ2-7, with D maybe TRBD1 (6 bases). The CDR3 is 14 residues long. With 5 bases removed from V and 4 bases from J, the gap between germline ends came to 16 bases. The germline gives CDR1 SGHRS, CDR2 YFSETQ. CDR3 nucleotide sequence: TGCGCCAGCAGGACCGGGACACACGTTTACGAGCAGTACTTC. Translation: CASRTGTHVYEQYF. Complete variable domain (other parts from reference TRBV5-1 and TRBJ2-7): KAGVTQTPRYLIKTRGQQVTLSCSPISGHRSVSWYQQTPGQGLQFLFEYFSETQRNKGNFPGRFSGRQFSNSRSEMNVSTLELGDSALYLCASRTGTHVYEQYFGPGTRLTVT.

V and J are TRBV3-1 and TRBJ2-7, with D perhaps TRBD1 (6 bases). V was cut by 11 bases and J by 2 bases, with 25 bases left in between. CDR3 length: 16 amino acids. Looked up from germline, CDR1 is LGHDT and CDR2 is YNNKEL (reference sequence). CDR3 coding DNA: TGTGCCTCCTGCCCGATGGTAGGGGGAGAAACCTACGAGCAGTACTTC. Protein product: CASCPMVGGETYEQYF.

Many counts were recorded for this clonotype. This sequence joins TRBV20-1 and TRBJ2-3, with TRBD2 matching 12 bases. CDR3 length equals 14 residues. J gave up 4 bases and V 7 bases, and 6 bases lay outside the gene matches. Germline V gene lookup returns CDR1 DFQATT and CDR2 SNEGSKA (reference sequence). Here the CDR3 reads CSVPLAGGSDTQYF. The DNA of the CDR3 is TGCAGTGTCCCACTAGCGGGGGGTTCAGATACGCAGTATTTT.

Of note for this clonotype: Given a much more abundant clone one base away, this may be a read error. The chain carries TRBV12-3 or TRBV12-4 and TRBJ2-7; the D gene is possibly TRBD1 (5 bases). This CDR3 has 15 amino acids. As DNA, the CDR3 is TGTGCCGGCAGTTACAGACAGCCCGGCTTTAACGAGCAGTACTTC. Its translation is CAGSYRQPGFNEQYF.

This clonotype has only a few counts. The final CDR3 position lacks the conserved phenylalanine or tryptophan, pointing to a likely read error. J is TRBJ2-5 and V is TRBV7-2; no clear D gene. The germline gives CDR1 SGHTA, CDR2 FQGNSA. V was trimmed by 1 base and J by 1 base, leaving 4 bases between them. The CDR3 loop spans 13 amino acids. CDR3 sequence: CASSLGFQETQYS. The CDR3 DNA reads as TGTGCCAGCAGCTTAGGGTTCCAAGAGACCCAGTACTCC.

Only a few counts were recorded for this clonotype. This rearrangement joins TRBV4-2 to TRBJ2-7; D unclear. Trimming left V 1 base short and J 0 bases short, with 10 bases between. Germline loops: CDR1 LGHNA, CDR2 YNFKEQ. This CDR3 is built from 15 residues. This CDR3 reads CASSQVYLSSYEQYF. CDR3 nucleotide sequence: TGTGCCAGCAGCCAAGTTTACCTGAGCTCCTACGAGCAGTACTTC.

Of note for this clonotype: Given a much more abundant clone one base away, this may be a read error. The rearrangement uses TRBV5-1 and TRBJ2-7, with TRBD1 matching 7 bases. The CDR3 runs to 13 residues. Looked up from germline, CDR1 is SGHRS and CDR2 is YFSETQ. CDR3 DNA sequence: TGCGCCAGCAGCTGGGACAGTAGGAACGAGGAGTACTTC. This codes for CASSWDSRNEEYF.

This clonotype was seen many times. This chain connects TRBV5-1 to TRBJ2-1; a possible D gene is TRBD2 (6 bases). The CDR3 runs to 18 residues. Germline V gene lookup returns CDR1 SGHRS and CDR2 YFSETQ. Trimming removed 1 base at V and 0 bases at J, with 17 bases between. CDR3 region: CASSLSIGVGGSYNEQFF. CDR3 nucleotide sequence: TGCGCCAGCAGCTTGTCTATCGGCGTCGGGGGCTCCTACAATGAGCAGTTCTTC.

This clonotype occurred many times. The rearrangement links TRBV28 to TRBJ1-3; D is unclear. The CDR3 contains 16 residues. The germline V and J ends were trimmed by 1 base and 0 bases, with 10 bases remaining between them. Germline CDR1 reads MDHEN; CDR2 reads SYDVKM. The CDR3, as DNA: TGTGCCAGCAGTTTATCCTCGGGGTTCTCTGGAAACACCATATATTTT. Encoded protein: CASSLSSGFSGNTIYF.

In its sample, this clonotype was seen many times. This chain joins TRBV5-6 and TRBJ2-6, with a weak D call TRBD2 (6 bases). V lost 2 bases, J lost 1 base, and 7 bases lay in between. The CDR3 consists of 15 residues. Germline CDR1 reads SGHDT; CDR2 reads YYEEEE. The CDR3 DNA reads TGTGCCAGCAGCTTTGGGGGGTCTGGGGCCAACGTCCTGACTTTC. Protein product: CASSFGGSGANVLTF.